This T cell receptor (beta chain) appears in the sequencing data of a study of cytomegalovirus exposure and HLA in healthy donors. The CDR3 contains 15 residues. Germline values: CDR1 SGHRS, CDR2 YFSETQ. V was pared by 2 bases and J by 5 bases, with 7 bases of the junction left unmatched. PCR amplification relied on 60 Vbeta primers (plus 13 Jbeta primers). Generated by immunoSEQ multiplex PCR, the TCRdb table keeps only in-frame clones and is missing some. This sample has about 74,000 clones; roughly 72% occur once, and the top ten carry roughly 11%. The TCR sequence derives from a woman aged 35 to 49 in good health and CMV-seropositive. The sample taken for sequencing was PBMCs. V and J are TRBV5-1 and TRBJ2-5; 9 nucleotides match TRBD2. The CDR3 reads CASSFTLAGGETQYF. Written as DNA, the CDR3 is TGCGCCAGCAGCTTTACACTAGCGGGCGGGGAGACCCAGTACTTC.